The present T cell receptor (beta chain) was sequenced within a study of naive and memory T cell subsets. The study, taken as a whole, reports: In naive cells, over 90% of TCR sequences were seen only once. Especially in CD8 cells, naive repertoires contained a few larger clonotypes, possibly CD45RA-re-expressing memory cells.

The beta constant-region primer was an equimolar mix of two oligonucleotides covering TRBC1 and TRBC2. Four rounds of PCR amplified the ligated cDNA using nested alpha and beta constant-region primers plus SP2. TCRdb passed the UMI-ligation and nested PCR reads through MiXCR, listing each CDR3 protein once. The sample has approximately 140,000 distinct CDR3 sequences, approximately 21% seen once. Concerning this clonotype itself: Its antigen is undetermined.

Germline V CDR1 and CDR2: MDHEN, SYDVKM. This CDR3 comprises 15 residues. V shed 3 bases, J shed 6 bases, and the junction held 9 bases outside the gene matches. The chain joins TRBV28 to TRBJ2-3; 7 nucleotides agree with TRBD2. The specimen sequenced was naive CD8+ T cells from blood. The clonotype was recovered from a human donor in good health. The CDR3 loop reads CASSFSGRAPDTQYF. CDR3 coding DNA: TGTGCCAGCAGTTTTAGCGGGCGGGCCCCCGATACGCAGTATTTT.